Presented here are 29 T cell receptor beta chains from one specimen sequenced in a study of cytomegalovirus exposure and HLA in healthy donors. Here immunoSEQ multiplex PCR was the method, and the copy in TCRdb shows in-frame clones only, minus some. Of roughly 330,000 clones in the sample, roughly 87% were seen once. Sequenced input: PBMCs. The receptors were sampled from a woman in her 30s in good health and CMV-seropositive.

The chain is built from TRBV27 and TRBJ1-5; D is unclear. The CDR3 covers 13 residues. Trimming removed 3 bases at V and 4 bases at J, with 7 bases between. Germline CDR1 reads MNHEY; CDR2 reads SMNVEV (reference sequence). The CDR3 reads CASSFMENQPQHF. CDR3 DNA: TGTGCCAGCAGTTTCATGGAGAATCAGCCCCAGCATTTT.

The chain combines TRBV6-5 with TRBJ1-6, with D unresolved. The CDR3 loop spans 14 amino acids. V lost 2 bases, J lost 7 bases, and 9 bases lay in between. In germline, CDR1 is MNHEY, CDR2 SVGAGI. CDR3 region: CASSYRVGNSPLHF. The CDR3 DNA follows: TGTGCCAGCAGTTACAGGGTTGGGAATTCACCCCTCCACTTT.

This chain connects TRBV28 to TRBJ2-7; 10 positions match TRBD1. This CDR3 contains 15 residues. J lost 6 bases, V lost 6 bases, and 11 bases had no gene match. CDR1 MDHEN and CDR2 SYDVKM come from the germline V gene. The CDR3 DNA sequence: TGTGCCAGCAGGTCGTCCGGGACAGGGGAATCCGAGCAGTACTTC. Its translation is CASRSSGTGESEQYF.

A few counts support this clone. J is TRBJ1-2 and V is TRBV11-2; D possibly corresponds to TRBD1 (6 bases). There are 15 residues in the CDR3. Between the trimmed V and J ends, which lost 3 bases and 2 bases, there was a span of 13 bases. Germline loops: CDR1 SGHAT, CDR2 FQNNGV. CDR3 in DNA: TGTGCCAGCAGCTTGGAAACACAGGGCAACTATGGCTACACCTTC. Translated: CASSLETQGNYGYTF.

The CDR3: CASTDTPYEQYF. The CDR3 DNA sequence: TGCGCCAGCACGGACACCCCATACGAGCAGTACTTC. The chain recombines TRBV10-1 with TRBJ2-7; the D gene is possibly TRBD1 (5 bases). Trimming removed 7 bases at V and 4 bases at J, with 11 bases between. Germline V CDR1 and CDR2: WNHNN, SYGVQD (reference sequence). The CDR3 has 12 residues.

The V gene is TRBV7-2, the J gene TRBJ2-5; tentatively, D is TRBD2 (6 bases). The CDR3 consists of 14 residues. Germline V gene lookup returns CDR1 SGHTA and CDR2 FQGNSA. The germline V and J ends were trimmed by 2 bases and 5 bases, with 12 bases remaining between them. This CDR3 is CASSLTVLAETQYF. DNA of the CDR3: TGTGCCAGCAGCTTAACGGTTCTAGCGGAGACCCAGTACTTC.

The rearrangement joins TRBV13 to TRBJ2-7; weak D call: TRBD1 (6 bases). CDR3 length equals 13 residues. V was pared by 5 bases and J by 2 bases, with 10 bases between. Germline lookup yields CDR1 PRHDT and CDR2 FYEKMQ (reference sequence). CDR3 DNA sequence: TGTGCCAGCAGCACCCGGACAGCCTACGAGCAGTACTTC. It translates to CASSTRTAYEQYF.

The chain has TRBV5-1 and TRBJ2-5; the D is unclear. The ends were cut back, 2 bases at V and 3 bases at J, with 5 bases in the middle. Per the germline V gene, CDR1 is SGHRS and CDR2 is YFSETQ. The length of the CDR3 is 12 residues. The CDR3 is CASSFSEETQYF. In DNA, the CDR3 is TGCGCCAGCAGCTTTTCCGAAGAGACCCAGTACTTC.

This chain connects TRBV2 to TRBJ1-2; D not certain. The CDR3 runs 14 residues. Per germline, CDR1 SNHLY and CDR2 FYNNEI. V was pared by 8 bases and J by 1 base, with 14 bases between. The CDR3 nucleotides are TGTGCCAGCCAAGCCGGCAGGTTTAACTATGGCTACACCTTC. Translation gives CASQAGRFNYGYTF.

The chain has TRBV30 and TRBJ2-3; D not resolved. The germline V gene has CDR1 GTSNPN and CDR2 SVGIG (reference sequence). This CDR3 comprises 12 residues. The V end lost 2 bases, the J end lost 6 bases, and 9 bases lay between the germline ends. CDR3 amino acids: CAWSLEVDTQYF. The CDR3 coding sequence is TGTGCCTGGAGTCTTGAAGTGGATACGCAGTATTTT.

This chain uses TRBV5-4 with TRBJ2-7; 10 bases fit TRBD1. The CDR3 loop spans 14 amino acids. Germline CDR1 is SGHNT and CDR2 is YYREEE (reference sequence). V shed 3 bases, J shed 4 bases, and the junction held 4 bases outside the gene matches. The CDR3 is CASSSGTGVYEQYF. The CDR3 bases are TGTGCCAGCAGCTCCGGGACAGGGGTTTACGAGCAGTACTTC. Based on the CDR3 plus reference TRBV5-4 and TRBJ2-7, the full variable domain is ETGVTQSPTHLIKTRGQQVTLRCSSQSGHNTVSWYQQALGQGPQFIFQYYREEENGRGNFPPRFSGLQFPNYSSELNVNALELDDSALYLCASSSGTGVYEQYFGPGTRLTVT.

The chain joins TRBV2 to TRBJ1-1, with 7 bases that match TRBD1. This CDR3 comprises 11 residues. CDR1 is SNHLY, CDR2 FYNNEI, per germline. Trimming cost V 5 bases and J 11 bases; bases outside gene matches: 5. CDR3 residues: CASSPQGRAFF. DNA for the CDR3: TGTGCCAGCAGTCCACAGGGGCGTGCTTTCTTT.

The CDR3 DNA is TGTGCCAGCAGGGGACAGATGAACACTGAAGCTTTCTTT. Encoded protein: CASRGQMNTEAFF. V usage is TRBV2 and J usage is TRBJ1-1; 7 positions agree with TRBD1. The germline V gene encodes CDR1 SNHLY and CDR2 FYNNEI. V shed 6 bases, J shed 0 bases, and the junction held 1 base outside the gene matches. The length of the CDR3 is 13 residues.

This clone is a singleton in its sample. DNA for the CDR3: TGTGCCAGCAGCGTATCGTCTAGCGGGAGTTCTTATAGCTATGAGCAGTTCTTC. Protein sequence: CASSVSSSGSSYSYEQFF. The chain recombines TRBV9 with TRBJ2-1; 10 bases are shared with TRBD2. Per the germline V gene, CDR1 is SGDLS and CDR2 is YYNGEE. The V segment lost 1 base and the J segment 8 bases; nucleotides outside the gene matches: 15. The CDR3 loop spans 18 amino acids. The full variable domain, completed using reference TRBV9 and TRBJ2-1, is DSGVTQTPKHLITATGQRVTLRCSPRSGDLSVYWYQQSLDQGLQFLIQYYNGEERAKGNILERFSAQQFPDLHSELNLSSLELGDSALYFCASSVSSSGSSYSYEQFFGPGTRLTVL.

This chain uses TRBV15 with TRBJ2-7; D uncertain. Germline-derived CDR1 and CDR2 are LNHNV and YYDKDF (reference sequence). The CDR3 consists of 14 residues. The V end lost 0 bases, the J end lost 3 bases, and 9 bases lay between the germline ends. The CDR3 sequence: CATSRDNLFYEQYF. CDR3 sequence (DNA): TGTGCCACCAGCAGAGATAATCTATTCTACGAGCAGTACTTC.

The J gene is TRBJ2-1, the V gene TRBV4-3; D is uncertain. The V end lost 3 bases, the J end lost 5 bases, and 5 bases lay between the germline ends. Germline assignment: CDR1 LGHNA and CDR2 YSLEER. This CDR3 is 12 amino acids long. The CDR3 coding sequence is TGCGCCAGCAGCCACGCACACAATGAGCAGTTCTTC. This sequence encodes CASSHAHNEQFF.

The chain recombines TRBV21-1 with TRBJ1-4; the table's D call of TRBD1 was not tested on the DNA. TRBV21-1 is annotated as a pseudogene. The CDR3 runs to 14 residues. The CDR3 sequence is CASIGTGVAEKLFF. The CDR3 DNA is TGTGCCAGCATCGGGACAGGGGTTGCTGAAAAACTGTTTTTT.

This clone has a handful of counts. The V call is TRBV28, the J call TRBJ1-3, with D uncertain. The germline V gene encodes CDR1 MDHEN and CDR2 SYDVKM. Trimming shortened V by 1 base and J by 0 bases, and 4 bases separated the two germline ends. CDR3 length: 14 residues. The CDR3 DNA reads as TGTGCCAGCAGTTTATTGAGCTCTGGAAACACCATATATTTT. Its protein is CASSLLSSGNTIYF.

The genes are TRBV9 and TRBJ2-3; 12 bases align to TRBD2. This CDR3 spans 16 amino acids. Germline V CDR1 and CDR2: SGDLS, YYNGEE. Trimming cost V 3 bases and J 2 bases; bases outside gene matches: 4. CDR3 sequence (DNA): TGTGCCAGCAGCGCGACTAGCGGGGGAAACACAGATACGCAGTATTTT. This codes for CASSATSGGNTDTQYF.

The V gene is TRBV4-1, the J gene TRBJ2-7; the match to TRBD2 covers 15 bases. This CDR3 region has 16 residues. Germline CDR1 MGHRA, CDR2 YSYEKL. Trimming removed 2 bases from V and 7 bases from J; junction bases left unmatched: 6. Written as DNA, the CDR3 is TGCGCCAGCAGCCAAAGGACTAGCGGGAGGGCGGAGGAGCAGTACTTC. Its protein product is CASSQRTSGRAEEQYF.

This chain links TRBV15 with TRBJ2-3, with no clear D. Deletions cut 1 base from V and 1 base from J, with 6 bases between. The CDR3 contains 14 residues. Germline CDR1 LNHNV, CDR2 YYDKDF (reference sequence). In DNA, the CDR3 is TGTGCCACCAGCAGAGCCACAGGCACAGATACGCAGTATTTT. Translation: CATSRATGTDTQYF.

The genes are TRBV27 and TRBJ2-7; the D is unclear. V was cut by 1 base and J by 3 bases, with 10 bases left in between. The length of the CDR3 is 14 residues. Germline assignment: CDR1 MNHEY and CDR2 SMNVEV (reference sequence). The CDR3 sequence is CASSLYGKDYEQYF. The CDR3 DNA reads as TGTGCCAGCAGTTTATATGGCAAGGACTACGAGCAGTACTTC.

The CDR3 spells CASSGKSSYNSPLHF. The CDR3 DNA follows: TGTGCCAGCAGCGGCAAGAGCTCCTATAATTCACCCCTCCACTTT. The chain employs TRBV11-2 and TRBJ1-6, with D uncertain. CDR3 length: 15 amino acids. V lost 5 bases to trimming and J lost 0 bases, with 8 bases between them. Germline CDR1 SGHAT, CDR2 FQNNGV.

This sequence joins TRBV7-3 and TRBJ2-7, with 8 bases that match TRBD1. After removal of 5 bases from V and 6 bases from J, the junction contained 12 bases not matched to a gene. This CDR3 contains 15 residues. Per germline, CDR1 SGHTA and CDR2 FQGTGA. The CDR3 DNA follows: TGTGCCAGCAGCGATGACAGGGGAGGCTTTGGCGAGCAGTACTTC. It is translated as CASSDDRGGFGEQYF.

This clone appeared a few times. J is TRBJ2-7 and V is TRBV19, with a possible D match to TRBD2 (6 bases). Germline lookup yields CDR1 LNHDA and CDR2 SQIVND (reference sequence). Trimming shortened V by 1 base and J by 7 bases, and 11 bases separated the two germline ends. The CDR3 runs 13 residues. As DNA, the CDR3 is TGTGCCAGTAGTATAGCCGGAGGGAGGGAGCAGTACTTC. Protein sequence: CASSIAGGREQYF.

The CDR3 loop is CASSYQGPGTEAFF. The CDR3 DNA is TGTGCCAGCAGTTACCAGGGACCGGGCACTGAAGCTTTCTTT. The J gene is TRBJ1-1, the V gene TRBV6-6; D is perhaps TRBD1 (5 bases). V was cut by 2 bases and J by 4 bases, with 11 bases left in between. The CDR3 is made up of 14 amino acids. CDR1 is MNHNY, CDR2 SVGAGI, per germline (reference sequence).

The chain uses TRBV18 and TRBJ2-5; 8 bases align to TRBD2. The CDR3 length is 15 residues. The V and J ends lost 1 base and 2 bases, in that order; junction bases with no gene match: 3. Germline V CDR1 and CDR2: KGHSH, LQKENI. For the CDR3, the DNA is TGTGCCAGCTCACCACTGTCTAGCGGGCAAGAGACCCAGTACTTC. This translates into CASSPLSSGQETQYF. Complete variable domain (other parts from reference TRBV18 and TRBJ2-5): NAGVMQNPRHLVRRRGQEARLRCSPMKGHSHVYWYRQLPEEGLKFMVYLQKENIIDESGMPKERFSAEFPKEGPSILRIQQVVRGDSAAYFCASSPLSSGQETQYFGPGTRLLVL.

This clone was counted many times. CDR3 bases: TGTGCCAGCAGTGGGACAGGGGCCCATCAGCCCCAGCATTTT. Translation: CASSGTGAHQPQHF. The chain links TRBV28 to TRBJ1-5, with TRBD1 matching 10 bases. Germline trimming cut 5 bases from V and 5 bases from J; bases unmatched to any gene: 3. The CDR3 is 14 amino acids. CDR1 is MDHEN and CDR2 is SYDVKM in the germline V gene.

This clone occurred a few times. This rearrangement joins TRBV12-5 to TRBJ2-2; TRBD1 aligns across 7 bases. CDR3 length: 15 residues. The V gene's germline CDR1 is LGHNT and CDR2 FRNRAP. The trim removed 4 bases at V and 4 bases at J, leaving 6 bases unmatched. For the CDR3, the DNA is TGTGCTAGTGGTTACTGGGACAGAATCACCGGGGAGCTGTTTTTT. Its protein product is CASGYWDRITGELFF.